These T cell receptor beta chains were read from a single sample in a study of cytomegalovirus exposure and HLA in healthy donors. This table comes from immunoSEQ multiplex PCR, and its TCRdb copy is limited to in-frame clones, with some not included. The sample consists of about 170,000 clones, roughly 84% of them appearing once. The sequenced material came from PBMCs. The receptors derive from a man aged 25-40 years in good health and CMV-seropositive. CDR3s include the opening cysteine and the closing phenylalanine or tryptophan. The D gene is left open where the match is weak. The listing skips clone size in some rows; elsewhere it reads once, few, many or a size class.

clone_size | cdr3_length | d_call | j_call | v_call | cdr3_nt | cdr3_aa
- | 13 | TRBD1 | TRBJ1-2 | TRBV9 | TGTGCCAGCAGCGTAGACAGGGGCGATGGCTACACCTTC | CASSVDRGDGYTF
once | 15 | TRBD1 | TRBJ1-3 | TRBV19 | TGTGCCAGTAGTATAACGGGACAGGGGATGGACACCATATATTTT | CASSITGQGMDTIYF
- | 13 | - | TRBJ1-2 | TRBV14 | TGTGCCAGCAGCCAAGGGCAAATCTATGGCTACACCTTC | CASSQGQIYGYTF
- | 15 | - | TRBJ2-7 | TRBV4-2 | TGTGCCAGCAGCCCGGGGGCGGGGGTTGGTTACGAGCAGTACTTC | CASSPGAGVGYEQYF
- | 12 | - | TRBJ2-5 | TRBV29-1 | TGCAGCGTTGCATGGGCCCAAGAGACCCAGTACTTC | CSVAWAQETQYF
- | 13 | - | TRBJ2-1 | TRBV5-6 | TGTGCCAGCAGCTCCCAGGGGAGCGATGAGCAGTTCTTC | CASSSQGSDEQFF
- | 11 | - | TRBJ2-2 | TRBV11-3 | TGTGCCAGCCGCTCCAGGGGGGAGCTGTTTTTT | CASRSRGELFF
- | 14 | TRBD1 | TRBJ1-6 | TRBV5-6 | TGTGCCAGCAGCTCCCTGACAGGGGGTTCACCCCTCCACTTT | CASSSLTGGSPLHF
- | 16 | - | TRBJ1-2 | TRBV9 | TGTGCCAGCAGCGCCTCTTACAGGAGAGCTAACTATGGCTACACCTTC | CASSASYRRANYGYTF
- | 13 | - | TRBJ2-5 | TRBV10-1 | TGCGCCAGCAGTGCCTCAGGGGGGGAGACCCAGTACTTC | CASSASGGETQYF
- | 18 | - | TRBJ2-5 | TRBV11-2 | TGTGCCAGCAGCTTAAAGCTTATGCAGGGAGGAGGCCGGTGGGGCCAGTACTTC | CASSLKLMQGGGRWGQYF
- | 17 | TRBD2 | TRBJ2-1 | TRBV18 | TGTGCCAGCTCACCTCTAATCGGGACTAACGGGGTCAATGAGCAGTTCTTC | CASSPLIGTNGVNEQFF
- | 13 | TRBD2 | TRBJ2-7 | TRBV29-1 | TGCAGCGCCGCGGGGGGGGGCCCCTACGAGCAGTACTTC | CSAAGGGPYEQYF
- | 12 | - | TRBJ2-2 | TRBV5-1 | TGCGCCAGCAGCGGTAGCCCCGGGGAGCTGTTTTTT | CASSGSPGELFF